This T cell receptor beta chain is drawn from a study of T cell changes during pregnancy in multiple sclerosis. Germline V lookup: CDR1 SGHTA, CDR2 FQGTGA. V trimming: 0 bases; J trimming: 0 bases; junction bases outside the gene matches: 6. The CDR3 runs to 17 residues. Sequenced by immunoSEQ multiplex PCR; TCRdb stores in-frame clones only, minus some. The sample lists 35,000 to 45,000 clones; around 92% were seen once. This receptor was obtained from a female donor with multiple sclerosis, enrolled in a pregnancy study. Sample: CD8+ T cells from peripheral blood mononuclear cells, taken in the third trimester of pregnancy. The chain couples TRBV7-3 to TRBJ2-3, with 7 bases fitting TRBD2. This chain's CDR3 is CASSLTGGGTSTDTQYF. The CDR3 coding sequence is TGTGCCAGCAGCTTAACGGGGGGGGGAACTAGCACAGATACGCAGTATTTT.